One T cell receptor (beta chain) is described in this entry. This sample was included in a study of technical replicates of blood from a handful of donors. Profiled with immunoSEQ multiplex PCR; TCRdb holds only in-frame clones, not every one. This sample carries 75,000 to 90,000 clones, 90% to 95% of them seen once, and the ten largest clones take 0.2% to 0.25%. Per the germline V gene, CDR1 is MDHEN and CDR2 is SYDVKM. The CDR3 loop spans 14 amino acids. Trimming took off 7 bases at V and 4 bases at J, with 16 bases between the two ends. This receptor was taken from a human donor in good health. Specimen: T cells isolated from PBMCs. J is TRBJ1-2 and V is TRBV28; D uncertain. The DNA of the CDR3 is TGTGCCAGCATCACTTCAGGCAGCATCTATGGCTACACCTTC. Residues: CASITSGSIYGYTF.